The source of this T cell receptor (beta chain) is a study of beta chain features in type 1 diabetes (dated 2018 in TCRdb). Study-level background: Patients and healthy donors did not differ in mean age, gender distribution, total cell number or subset yield. A total of approximately 100,000,000 sorted cells were examined across all samples, and the number of cells per subset was strongly correlated with RNA yield. The study compared TCRB repertoires of sorted circulating CD4+ T cell subsets between recently diagnosed type 1 diabetes patients and matched healthy donors. Regulatory and stem cell-like memory subsets were isolated from only 8 patients and roughly 8 healthy donors, whereas naive and central memory subsets came from all 28 donors. General findings and caveats noted by the study authors: Naive, central memory and regulatory TCRB repertoires appeared to be more alike among patients than among healthy donors. In all four CD4+ subsets, TCRB CDR3 length was moderately but significantly shorter in type 1 diabetes patients. Because the HLA sub-analyses included only small numbers of individuals, any influence of HLA type on TCRB rearrangement was left unresolved. Shorter templates might have been favored by PCR, but patient and control samples were amplified and corrected together, so both groups would have been affected equally by any skew. Patients with type 1 diabetes made fewer insertions and deleted more nucleotides at VDJ recombination sites, implying thymic rearrangement abnormalities. Because cDNA was sequenced instead of genomic DNA, highly expressing activated cells could be over-represented, though the groups showed no difference in activation or CD3 levels.

All of the isolated RNA was reverse transcribed with the High Capacity cDNA Reverse Transcription Kit, so expressed TCRB transcripts were sequenced. Deep immunoSEQ sequencing was applied to naive, central memory and regulatory T cell samples, giving an average of roughly 3.5 million total reads per sample. Sorted cells were lysed in RLT buffer, and RNA was extracted using DNase-treated RNeasy Micro or Mini kits according to cell number. To prevent cross-contamination, each cell subset was processed individually, whereas patient and healthy donor samples were processed jointly. TCRB sequences were amplified from cDNA with the immunoSEQ multiplex PCR, producing 87-bp fragments spanning the CDR3 region. Sequencing of the amplicons was performed on the Illumina HiSeq platform. In the original analysis: PCR bias was computationally corrected using synthetic template baselines, reads within Hamming distance 2 were collapsed, and singletons that could not be merged were discarded. Reads were aligned against IMGT to assign V, D and J genes, CDR3 length and insertions or deletions at six rearrangement sites. Within each subset, clonotype counts were normalized to the number of sorted cells before true diversity and Gini coefficients were calculated with the tcR R package. Repertoire sharing was quantified using the overlap coefficient calculated on TCRB nucleotide sequences. TCRdb stores this immuneACCESS table with in-frame sequences only. Part of the clones is absent; in the studies checked, under half of the shortfall reflects unresolved V genes, and no reason is known for the rest. V, J and clone size were drawn from that table, and D and trimming were deduced from the DNA. The sample data list about 40,000 clones, and more than 40% of these were observed just once. The ten top clones hold 0.72% of the sample.

The CDR3 goes from the cysteine to the phenylalanine over 13 residues. Left in the record is the CDR3 DNA by itself, 39 bases read in frame from the first base. The germline V gene (reference sequence) specifies LNHDA as CDR1 and SQIVND as CDR2. V lost 5 bases and J lost 1 base; the stretch between them is 8 bases long. Each donor gave one peripheral blood draw, averaging around 0.11 L, which was collected into heparinised tubes. A BD FACSAria II was used to sort naive, central memory, regulatory and stem cell-like memory CD4+ T cells with a panel that included CD45RO, CCR7, CD25, CD127, CD95 and CD27. A purity above 98% was achieved for all sorted populations. PBMCs were isolated right away by Lymphoprep density gradient centrifugation and were stained directly, without culture. To minimize batch effects, samples were stained and sorted in pairs, one healthy donor with one patient per experiment.

As for this clone: Its specific antigen is unknown. No base quality information exists; no much larger clone differs at one position.

Recombination linked TRBV19 to TRBJ1-1, and perhaps TRBD1 as D gene, on 5 matching bases. This receptor was taken from a woman under 30 in good health. The sample was central memory CD4+ T cells from blood. The DNA sequence is as follows: TGTGCCAGTAGTTGGCAGGGGAACACTGAAGCTTTCTTT. Its translation reads: CASSWQGNTEAFF.